Listed below are T cell receptor beta chains from one sample, sequenced in a study of CD4 T cells in relation to SARS-CoV-2 and coronaviruses. Measured with immunoSEQ multiplex PCR; TCRdb has only the in-frame clones, and not every one. Here the sample spans roughly 63,000 clones, about 95% being singletons. The sample comprised naive CD4+ T cells from PBMCs. The receptors stem from a human donor in good health. The conserved cysteine and the conserved F or W are not part of the CDR3 here. Not every row has a clone size; where given, it reads once, few, many or a size class.

>TRBJ1-6|TRBV5-4|NA
ASSVLAENSPLH
>TRBJ2-1|TRBV10-3|NA
AISGRQGQATIGEQF
>TRBJ2-1|TRBV5-1|NA
ASSLEGQMRTEQF
>TRBJ2-5|TRBV20-1|NA
SASAGGQGAYQETQY
>TRBJ1-5|TRBV3-1/TRBV3-2|NA
ASSQETGPRPQH
>TRBJ1-1|TRBV19|NA
ASSIRAGNTEAF
>TRBJ2-7|TRBV6-8|once
ASSYVEDYEQY
>TRBJ2-7|TRBV6-5|NA
ASRSRANEQY
>TRBJ2-7|TRBV10-2|NA
ASSESRTSGRNEQY
>TRBJ1-1|TRBV5-5|NA
ASSPRFPGQGARNTEAF
>TRBJ2-3|TRBV25-1|NA
ASSDPGESTDTQY
>TRBJ1-2|TRBV10-3|NA
AISEATGANYGYT
>TRBJ1-6|TRBV18|NA
ASSILGQDYNSPLH
>TRBJ2-3|TRBV30|NA
AWMTRVAGALGWDTQY
>TRBJ1-4|TRBV5-1|NA
ASSIGTGNEKLF
>TRBJ1-2|TRBV4-1|NA
ASSQEVWTESNYGYT
>TRBJ2-4|TRBV19|NA
ASSLRPVLAKNIQY
>TRBJ1-5|TRBV19|NA
ASSIEGGSNQPQH
>TRBJ2-5|TRBV15|NA
ATSRDQGVETQY
>TRBJ2-3|TRBV5-6|NA
ASSSTSGTTDTQY
>TRBJ2-7|TRBV5-1|NA
ASSPQGTGAFEQY
>TRBJ2-7|TRBV2|NA
ASSFTYEQY
>TRBJ1-2|TRBV2|NA
ASSEHLPSVRFPGEKAYGYT
>TRBJ1-5|TRBV28|NA
ASSPRPEGRQPQH
>TRBJ2-3|TRBV6-6|NA
ASRQIAGGVDTQY
>TRBJ1-5|TRBV28|NA
ASSLWGEGNQPQH
>TRBJ2-7|TRBV13|NA
ASSRTVTYEQY
>TRBJ2-3|TRBV28|NA
ASRSSGRDTQY
>TRBJ1-1|TRBV25-1|once
ASSFSGFAIEAF
>TRBJ1-2|TRBV9|NA
ASTKRDTGGANYGYT
>TRBJ1-5|TRBV3-1/TRBV3-2|NA
ASSQELGQPQH
>TRBJ1-3|TRBV30|once
AWVNRDGLSGNTIY
>TRBJ1-5|TRBV2|NA
ASRGQVSNQPQH
>TRBJ1-5|TRBV3-1/TRBV3-2|NA
ASSQIGVQPQH
>TRBJ2-1|TRBV7-9|NA
ASTGGAISYNEQF
>TRBJ2-5|TRBV3-1/TRBV3-2|NA
ASSQGVGQGTQY
>TRBJ2-7|TRBV6-5|few
ASKDGAGDEYEQY
>TRBJ2-7|TRBV14|NA
ASSQRDSLHEQY
>TRBJ2-1|TRBV7-9|NA
ASSLGTSGSGPF
>TRBJ1-3|TRBV11-2|NA
ASSLSTYGASGNTIY
>TRBJ2-7|TRBV5-1|once
ASSLGPAHEQY
>TRBJ1-3|TRBV29-1|NA
SVKWGSGNTIY